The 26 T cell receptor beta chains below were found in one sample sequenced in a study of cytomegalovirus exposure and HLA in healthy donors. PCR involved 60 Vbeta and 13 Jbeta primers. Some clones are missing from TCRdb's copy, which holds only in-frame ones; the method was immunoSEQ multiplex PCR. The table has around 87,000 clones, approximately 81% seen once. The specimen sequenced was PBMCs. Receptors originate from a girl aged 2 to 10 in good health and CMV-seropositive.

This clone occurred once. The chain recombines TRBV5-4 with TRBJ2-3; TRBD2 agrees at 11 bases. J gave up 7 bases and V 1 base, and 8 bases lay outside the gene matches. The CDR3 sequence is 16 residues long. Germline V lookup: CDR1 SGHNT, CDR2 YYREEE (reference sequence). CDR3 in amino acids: CASSLWLAGGVNTQYF. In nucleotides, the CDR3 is TGTGCCAGCAGCTTGTGGCTAGCGGGAGGCGTGAATACGCAGTATTTT.

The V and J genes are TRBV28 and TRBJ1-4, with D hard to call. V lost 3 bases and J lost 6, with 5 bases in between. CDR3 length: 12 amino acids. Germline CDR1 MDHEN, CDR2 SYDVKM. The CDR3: CASSFEYEKLFF. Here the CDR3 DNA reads TGTGCCAGCAGTTTCGAGTATGAAAAACTGTTTTTT.

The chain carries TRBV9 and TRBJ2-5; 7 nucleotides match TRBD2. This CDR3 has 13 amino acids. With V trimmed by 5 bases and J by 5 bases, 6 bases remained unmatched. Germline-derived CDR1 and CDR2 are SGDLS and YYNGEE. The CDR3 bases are TGTGCCAGCAGTCAAGGTAGCGGGGAGACCCAGTACTTC. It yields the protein CASSQGSGETQYF.

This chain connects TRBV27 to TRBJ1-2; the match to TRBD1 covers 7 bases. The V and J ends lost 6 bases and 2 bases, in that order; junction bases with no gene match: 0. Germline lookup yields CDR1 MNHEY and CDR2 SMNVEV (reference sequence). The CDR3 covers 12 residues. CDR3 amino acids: CASRDRNYGYTF. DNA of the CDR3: TGTGCCAGCAGGGACAGGAACTATGGCTACACCTTC.

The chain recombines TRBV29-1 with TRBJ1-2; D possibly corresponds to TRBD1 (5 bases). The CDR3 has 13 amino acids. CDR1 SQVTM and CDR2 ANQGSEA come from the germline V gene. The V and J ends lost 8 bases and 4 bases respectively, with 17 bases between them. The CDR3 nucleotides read TGCAGCTGTACCCTTGAGACAGTCTATGGCTACACCTTC. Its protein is CSCTLETVYGYTF.

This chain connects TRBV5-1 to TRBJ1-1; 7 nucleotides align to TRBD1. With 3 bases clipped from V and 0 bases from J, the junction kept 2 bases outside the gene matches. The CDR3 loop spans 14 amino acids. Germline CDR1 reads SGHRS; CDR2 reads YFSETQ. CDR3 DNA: TGCGCCAGCAGCTCGGGACAGATGAACACTGAAGCTTTCTTT. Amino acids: CASSSGQMNTEAFF.

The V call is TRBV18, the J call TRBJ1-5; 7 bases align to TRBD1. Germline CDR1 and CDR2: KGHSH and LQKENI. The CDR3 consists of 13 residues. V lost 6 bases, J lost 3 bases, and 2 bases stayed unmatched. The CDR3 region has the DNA TGTGCCAGCTCCGGACAGGTCAATCAGCCCCAGCATTTT. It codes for CASSGQVNQPQHF.

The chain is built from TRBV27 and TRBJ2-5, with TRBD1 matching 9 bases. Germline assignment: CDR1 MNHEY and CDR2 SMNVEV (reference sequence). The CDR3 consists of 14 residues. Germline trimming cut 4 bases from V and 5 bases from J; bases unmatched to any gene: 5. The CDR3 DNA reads TGTGCCAGCAGTTCGGGACAGGGCTGGGAGACCCAGTACTTC. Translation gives CASSSGQGWETQYF.

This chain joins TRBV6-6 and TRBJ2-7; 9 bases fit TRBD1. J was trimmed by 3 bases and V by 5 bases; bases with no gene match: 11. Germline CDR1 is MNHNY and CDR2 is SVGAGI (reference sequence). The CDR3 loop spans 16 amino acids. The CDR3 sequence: CASSPTTGGFFYEQYF. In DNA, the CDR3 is TGTGCCAGCAGTCCTACTACAGGGGGCTTTTTCTACGAGCAGTACTTC.

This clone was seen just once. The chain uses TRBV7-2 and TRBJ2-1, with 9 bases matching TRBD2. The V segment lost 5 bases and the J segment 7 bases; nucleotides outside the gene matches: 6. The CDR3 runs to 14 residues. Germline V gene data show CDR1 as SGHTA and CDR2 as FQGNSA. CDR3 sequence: CASSPGTSWNEQFF. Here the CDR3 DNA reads TGTGCCAGCAGCCCGGGGACTAGCTGGAATGAGCAGTTCTTC.

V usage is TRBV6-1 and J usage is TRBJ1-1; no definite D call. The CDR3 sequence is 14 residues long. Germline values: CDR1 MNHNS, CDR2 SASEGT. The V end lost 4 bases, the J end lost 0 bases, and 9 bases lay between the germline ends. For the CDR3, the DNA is TGTGCCAGCAGTGTAATGGGAGTGAACACTGAAGCTTTCTTT. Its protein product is CASSVMGVNTEAFF.

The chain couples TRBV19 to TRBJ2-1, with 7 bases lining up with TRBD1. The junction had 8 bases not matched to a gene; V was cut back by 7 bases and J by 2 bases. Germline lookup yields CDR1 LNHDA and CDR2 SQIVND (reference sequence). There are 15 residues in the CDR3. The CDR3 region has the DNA TGTGCCAGTACCTTTGACAGGGCCCCCTACAATGAGCAGTTCTTC. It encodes CASTFDRAPYNEQFF.

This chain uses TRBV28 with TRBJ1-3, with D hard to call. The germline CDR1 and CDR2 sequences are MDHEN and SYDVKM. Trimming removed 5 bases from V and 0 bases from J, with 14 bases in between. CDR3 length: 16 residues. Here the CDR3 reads CASSTAEAPSGNTIYF. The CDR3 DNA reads TGTGCCAGCAGTACCGCGGAGGCTCCCTCTGGAAACACCATATATTTT.

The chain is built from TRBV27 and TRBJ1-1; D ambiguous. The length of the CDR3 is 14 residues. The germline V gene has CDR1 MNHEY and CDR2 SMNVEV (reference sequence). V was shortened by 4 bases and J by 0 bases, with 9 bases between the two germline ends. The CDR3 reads CASSSLLLNTEAFF. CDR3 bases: TGTGCCAGCAGTTCCCTATTACTGAACACTGAAGCTTTCTTT.

The CDR3 region has the DNA TGTGCCAGCAGCCTCGGAAACACCATATATTTT. Its protein product is CASSLGNTIYF. The genes are TRBV6-1 and TRBJ1-3; D unclear. V gave up 6 bases and J gave up 4 bases, with 4 bases separating them. The CDR3 loop spans 11 amino acids. CDR1 is MNHNS, CDR2 SASEGT, per germline.

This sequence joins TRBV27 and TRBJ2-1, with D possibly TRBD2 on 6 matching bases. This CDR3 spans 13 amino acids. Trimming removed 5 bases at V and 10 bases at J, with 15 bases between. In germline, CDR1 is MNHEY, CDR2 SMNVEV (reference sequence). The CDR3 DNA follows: TGTGCCAGCAGTGCCGTAGAGCGGGCCGAGCAGTTCTTC. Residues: CASSAVERAEQFF.

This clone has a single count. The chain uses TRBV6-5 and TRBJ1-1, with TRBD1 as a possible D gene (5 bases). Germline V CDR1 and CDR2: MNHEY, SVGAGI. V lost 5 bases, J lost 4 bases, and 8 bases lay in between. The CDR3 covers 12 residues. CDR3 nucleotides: TGTGCCAGCAGTGAGGACACCACTGAAGCTTTCTTT. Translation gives CASSEDTTEAFF.

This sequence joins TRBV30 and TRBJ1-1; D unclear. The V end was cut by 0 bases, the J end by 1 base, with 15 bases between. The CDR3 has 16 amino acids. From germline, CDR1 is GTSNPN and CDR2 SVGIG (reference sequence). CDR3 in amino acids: CAWSVGGVVRNTEAFF. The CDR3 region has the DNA TGTGCCTGGAGTGTTGGCGGGGTGGTTAGGAACACTGAAGCTTTCTTT.

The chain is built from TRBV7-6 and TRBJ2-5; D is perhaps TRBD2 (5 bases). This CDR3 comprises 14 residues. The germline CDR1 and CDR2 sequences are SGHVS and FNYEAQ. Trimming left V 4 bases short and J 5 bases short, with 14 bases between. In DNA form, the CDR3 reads TGTGCCAGCAGCTCAATAGGTTCTAGCGAGACCCAGTACTTC. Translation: CASSSIGSSETQYF. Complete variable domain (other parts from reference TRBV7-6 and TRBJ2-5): GAGVSQSPRYKVTKRGQDVALRCDPISGHVSLYWYRQALGQGPEFLTYFNYEAQQDKSGLPNDRFSAERPEGSISTLTIQRTEQRDSAMYRCASSSIGSSETQYFGPGTRLLVL.

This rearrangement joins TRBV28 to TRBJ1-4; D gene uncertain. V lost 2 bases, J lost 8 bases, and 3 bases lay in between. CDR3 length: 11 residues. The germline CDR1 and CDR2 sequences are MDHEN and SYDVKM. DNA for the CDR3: TGTGCCAGCAGTTTAGGCGAAAAACTGTTTTTT. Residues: CASSLGEKLFF. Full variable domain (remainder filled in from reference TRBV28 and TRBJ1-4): DVKVTQSSRYLVKRTGEKVFLECVQDMDHENMFWYRQDPGLGLRLIYFSYDVKMKEKGDIPEGYSVSREKKERFSLILESASTNQTSMYLCASSLGEKLFFGSGTQLSVL.

The CDR3 is CASSYSTYNEQFF. The CDR3 bases are TGTGCCAGCAGTTACTCGACATACAATGAGCAGTTCTTC. The J gene is TRBJ2-1, the V gene TRBV6-6; no clear D gene. Germline CDR1 and CDR2: MNHNY and SVGAGI (reference sequence). The CDR3 has 13 residues. The germline V and J ends were trimmed by 0 bases and 4 bases, with 4 bases remaining between them.

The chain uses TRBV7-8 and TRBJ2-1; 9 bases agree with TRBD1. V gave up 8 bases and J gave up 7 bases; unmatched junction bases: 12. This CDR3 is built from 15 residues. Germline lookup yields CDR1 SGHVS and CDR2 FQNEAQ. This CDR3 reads CASLSRDRVTNEQFF. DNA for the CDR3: TGTGCCAGCCTAAGTCGGGACAGGGTCACAAATGAGCAGTTCTTC.

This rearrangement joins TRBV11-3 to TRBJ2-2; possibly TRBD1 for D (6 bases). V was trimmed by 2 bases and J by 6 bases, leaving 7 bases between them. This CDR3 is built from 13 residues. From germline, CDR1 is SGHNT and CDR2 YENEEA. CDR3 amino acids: CASSLRGSGELFF. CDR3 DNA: TGTGCCAGCAGCTTAAGGGGGTCCGGGGAGCTGTTTTTT.

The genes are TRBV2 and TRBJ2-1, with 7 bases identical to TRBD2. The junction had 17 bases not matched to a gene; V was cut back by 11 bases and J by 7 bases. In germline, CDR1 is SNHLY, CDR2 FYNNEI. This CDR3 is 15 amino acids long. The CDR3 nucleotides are TGTGCCGGGGGGGACTTTAGCGGACCTGATAATGAGCAGTTCTTC. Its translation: CAGGDFSGPDNEQFF.

The CDR3 DNA is TGTGCCAGATACCGGGTCTTACCCTCCCTCGAGCAGTACTTC. This translates into CARYRVLPSLEQYF. The chain links TRBV2 to TRBJ2-7, with D unclear. The CDR3 is 14 amino acids. The germline CDR1 and CDR2 sequences are SNHLY and FYNNEI. The V end was cut by 9 bases, the J end by 6 bases, with 21 bases between. The full variable domain, rest sourced from reference TRBV2 and TRBJ2-7, is EPEVTQTPSHQVTQMGQEVILRCVPISNHLYFYWYRQILGQKVEFLVSFYNNEISEKSEIFDDQFSVERPDGSNFTLKIRSTKLEDSAMYFCARYRVLPSLEQYFGPGTRLTVT.

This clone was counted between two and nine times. The CDR3 region has the DNA TGTGCCAGCAGCCACCCCTCGACAGGGACCGGGGAGCTGTTTTTT. Amino acid sequence: CASSHPSTGTGELFF. The rearrangement joins TRBV5-4 to TRBJ2-2; 7 positions agree with TRBD1. The CDR3 length is 15 residues. CDR1 and CDR2 (germline): SGHNT, YYREEE (reference sequence). J gave up 5 bases and V 4 bases, and 8 bases lay outside the gene matches.